A selection of T cell receptor beta chains follows, all from one sample in a study of blood T cell repertoires in COVID-19. Sequenced by immunoSEQ multiplex PCR; TCRdb stores in-frame clones only, minus some. The sample lists tens of thousands of clones; about 90% were seen once. Sequencing was performed on peripheral blood. The receptors shown here come from a man in his sixties or seventies with acute or convalescent COVID-19. Each CDR3 is given with its conserved first and last residue. The order of the fields is CDR3 protein, D gene, V gene. The D gene is left open where the match is weak.

CDR3aa: CASSLSGRVYEQYF; d_gene: -; v_gene: TRBV27
CDR3aa: CASSPGTGINEQYF; d_gene: TRBD1; v_gene: TRBV18
CDR3aa: CATRGGGGPQETQYF; d_gene: TRBD2; v_gene: TRBV9
CDR3aa: CASSIDRGRTEAFF; d_gene: TRBD1; v_gene: TRBV2
CDR3aa: CASSNRVTGELFF; d_gene: -; v_gene: TRBV19
CDR3aa: CSVDGGGRNIQYF; d_gene: -; v_gene: TRBV29-1
CDR3aa: CASSWGDRTYEQYF; d_gene: -; v_gene: TRBV27
CDR3aa: CASSHGTNSYEQYF; d_gene: -; v_gene: TRBV4-2
CDR3aa: CASSPRLGSEAFF; d_gene: -; v_gene: TRBV18
CDR3aa: CASSLKNAGDEAGELFF; d_gene: TRBD2; v_gene: TRBV5-1
CDR3aa: CASTPIFPTGPNKPRYEQYF; d_gene: -; v_gene: TRBV21-1
CDR3aa: CASSPTGTGGVEQFF; d_gene: TRBD1; v_gene: TRBV5-1
CDR3aa: CASSPRDSLTHF; d_gene: TRBD1; v_gene: TRBV12-3/TRBV12-4
CDR3aa: CASSYGTESEAFF; d_gene: -; v_gene: TRBV6-5
CDR3aa: CSVERLANEQFF; d_gene: -; v_gene: TRBV29-1